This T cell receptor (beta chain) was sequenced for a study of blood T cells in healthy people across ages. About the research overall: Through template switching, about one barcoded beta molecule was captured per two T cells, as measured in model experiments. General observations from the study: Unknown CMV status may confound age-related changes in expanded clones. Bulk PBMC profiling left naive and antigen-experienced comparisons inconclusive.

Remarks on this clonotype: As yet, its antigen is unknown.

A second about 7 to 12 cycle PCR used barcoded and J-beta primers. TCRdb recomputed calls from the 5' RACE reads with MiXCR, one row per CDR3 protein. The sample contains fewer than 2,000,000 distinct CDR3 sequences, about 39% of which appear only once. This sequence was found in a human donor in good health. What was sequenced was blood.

In nucleotides, the CDR3 is TGCAGTGCTAGAGATCGGGGCTGGGAGCGGCAGTACTTC. This encodes CSARDRGWERQYF. The chain has TRBV20-1 and TRBJ2-5, with D perhaps TRBD1 or TRBD2 (5 bases each). There are 13 residues in the CDR3. CDR1 and CDR2 (germline): DFQATT, SNEGSKA (reference sequence). V was clipped by 0 bases and J by 11 bases, with 16 bases between them.